This TCR beta chain was documented in a study of cytomegalovirus exposure and HLA in healthy donors. Points from the study as a whole: The study put some 150 TCR beta chains on its list as cytomegalovirus-associated. The study carried out a later analysis of TCR beta sequences. It associated approximately 16,000 of them with specific HLA alleles at a false discovery rate of 0.05. Later on, analysis showed that most CMV-associated TCR beta chains appeared to be HLA-restricted.

In the PCR, 60 Vbeta and 13 Jbeta primers were used. TCRdb keeps only in-frame clones here, not all; method: immunoSEQ multiplex PCR. The data contain roughly 200,000 clones, around 78% of them singletons. Each of the donors was a healthy bone marrow donor. Comment on this clone: Its antigen is still unknown.

The V gene's germline CDR1 is MNHNS and CDR2 SASEGT. The CDR3 has 12 residues. With V trimmed by 10 bases and J by 8 bases, 6 bases remained unmatched. The chain couples TRBV6-1 to TRBJ2-1; TRBD1 agrees at 9 bases. Input material: PBMCs. The clonotype originates from a man aged 25 to 45 in good health and CMV-seronegative. The CDR3 coding sequence is TGTGCCACAGAACAGGGGGCCTATGAGCAGTTCTTC. As protein: CATEQGAYEQFF.